What follows are 23 T cell receptor beta chains derived from one specimen sequenced in a study of blood T cell repertoires in COVID-19. Using immunoSEQ multiplex PCR, the repertoire was profiled, and TCRdb retains in-frame clones only, with some absent. Among 36,000 or so clones listed, about nine tenths were seen once. The sequencing input was peripheral blood. The receptors were gathered from a human donor in a cohort sampled during active COVID-19.

The sample holds one count of this clone. The rearrangement uses TRBV15 and TRBJ2-7; TRBD2 matches at 12 bases. Germline V lookup: CDR1 LNHNV, CDR2 YYDKDF (reference sequence). The CDR3 has 18 amino acids. Trimming cost V 1 base and J 4 bases; bases outside gene matches: 11. The CDR3 protein is CATSRGGMAGTSGYEQYF. The CDR3 region has the DNA TGTGCCACCAGCAGAGGAGGAATGGCCGGGACTAGCGGGTACGAGCAGTACTTC.

The gene calls are TRBV9 and TRBJ2-7; 8 bases are a match to TRBD1. The V gene end was trimmed by 3 bases and the J gene end by 2 bases; junction bases not matched to a gene: 10. CDR3 length: 16 residues. The germline V gene encodes CDR1 SGDLS and CDR2 YYNGEE. The CDR3 DNA reads as TGTGCCAGCAGCGCGCACGGGACAGGCCCTACCTACGAGCAGTACTTC. Residues: CASSAHGTGPTYEQYF.

This rearrangement joins TRBV7-4 to TRBJ2-5; TRBD2 is a possible D gene (6 bases). The germline V gene encodes CDR1 SGHVT and CDR2 SQSDAQ. The CDR3 extends over 14 amino acids. V was clipped by 5 bases and J by 2 bases, with 12 bases between them. The DNA for the CDR3 is TGTGCCAGCAGCACCCTAGCGCCTCAAGAGACCCAGTACTTC. This sequence encodes CASSTLAPQETQYF. Drawing the rest from reference TRBV7-4 and TRBJ2-5, the complete variable domain is GAGVSQSPRYKVAKRGRDVALRCDSISGHVTLYWYRQTLGQGSEVLTYSQSDAQRDKSGRPSGRFSAERPERSVSTLKIQRTEQGDSAVYLCASSTLAPQETQYFGPGTRLLVL.

V is TRBV27 and J is TRBJ2-5; 9 nucleotides align to TRBD2. Germline V gives CDR1 MNHEY, CDR2 SMNVEV (reference sequence). The trim removed 0 bases at V and 9 bases at J, leaving 11 bases unmatched. The CDR3 consists of 16 residues. The CDR3 loop reads CASSLSRTSAFSAQYF. The CDR3 nucleotides are TGTGCCAGCAGTTTATCGAGGACTAGCGCCTTCTCGGCCCAGTACTTC.

This sequence joins TRBV6-2 or TRBV6-3 and TRBJ2-5; TRBD2 aligns across 15 bases. Losses at the gene ends were 4 bases for V and 5 bases for J; bases not matched to a gene: 8. This CDR3 has 17 amino acids. Germline assignment: CDR1 MNHEY and CDR2 SVGEGT. The CDR3 DNA reads TGTGCCAGCAGTTCCGGACTAGCGGGAGGGCCTGGCGAGACCCAGTACTTC. This encodes CASSSGLAGGPGETQYF.

The V and J genes are TRBV4-1 and TRBJ2-1; 7 bases fit TRBD2. Germline V gene lookup returns CDR1 MGHRA and CDR2 YSYEKL. This CDR3 contains 16 residues. J was trimmed by 8 bases and V by 4 bases; bases with no gene match: 14. The CDR3 DNA follows: TGCGCCAGCAGCCCCGCAGCGCGCGGGAGTAGCGATGAGCAGTTCTTC. Translated: CASSPAARGSSDEQFF.

The rearrangement joins TRBV16 to TRBJ1-1; D unclear. V lost 2 bases, J lost 4 bases, and 8 bases lay in between. This CDR3 is built from 13 residues. Germline V gene lookup returns CDR1 KGHSY and CDR2 FQNENV. The CDR3 sequence is CASSQTPSTEAFF. In DNA form, the CDR3 reads TGTGCCAGCAGCCAAACTCCGTCCACTGAAGCTTTCTTT.

The gene calls are TRBV4-1 and TRBJ1-2; 11 bases fit TRBD1. The V gene end was trimmed by 1 base and the J gene end by 5 bases; junction bases not matched to a gene: 3. The CDR3 covers 15 residues. Germline-derived CDR1 and CDR2 are MGHRA and YSYEKL. CDR3 nucleotides: TGCGCCAGCAGCCAAGGGACAGGGGGCGGGTATGGCTACACCTTC. Its protein product is CASSQGTGGGYGYTF.

The rearrangement links TRBV18 to TRBJ2-1; 12 bases are shared with TRBD2. J gave up 1 base and V 3 bases, and 1 base lay outside the gene matches. Germline CDR1 is KGHSH and CDR2 is LQKENI. There are 16 residues in the CDR3. The CDR3 DNA follows: TGTGCCAGCTCACCCCTAGCGGGAGGGTCCTACAATGAGCAGTTCTTC. Translating gives CASSPLAGGSYNEQFF.

The gene calls are TRBV5-5 and TRBJ2-3, with TRBD2 matching 12 bases. The CDR3 is 17 amino acids. After removal of 0 bases from V and 3 bases from J, the junction contained 5 bases not matched to a gene. CDR1 is SGHKS, CDR2 YYEKEE, per germline (reference sequence). The CDR3 nucleotides read TGTGCCAGCAGCTTGGGGGTTCTAGCGGGAGGGACAGATACGCAGTATTTT. Translating gives CASSLGVLAGGTDTQYF.

The chain couples TRBV7-2 to TRBJ2-3; the D gene is possibly TRBD1 (6 bases). Germline-derived CDR1 and CDR2 are SGHTA and FQGNSA. V lost 5 bases and J 4 bases, leaving 10 bases between the germline ends. This CDR3 is 13 amino acids long. The DNA for the CDR3 is TGTGCCAGCAGCCAGGGGCGCCCAGATACGCAGTATTTT. This encodes CASSQGRPDTQYF.

This chain uses TRBV6-2 or TRBV6-3 with TRBJ1-5; 7 bases map to TRBD1. The CDR3 is 19 residues long. V was pared by 3 bases and J by 0 bases, with 14 bases of the junction left unmatched. The V gene's germline CDR1 is MNHEY and CDR2 SVGEGT. The CDR3 reads CASSYRRSTGVHSNQPQHF. As DNA, the CDR3 is TGTGCCAGCAGTTATCGCAGGTCTACAGGGGTCCATAGCAATCAGCCCCAGCATTTT.

This clone has a handful of counts. This chain joins TRBV5-4 and TRBJ2-7, with TRBD1 matching 9 bases. CDR1 and CDR2 from the germline V gene are SGHNT and YYREEE (reference sequence). The V gene end was trimmed by 0 bases and the J gene end by 7 bases; junction bases not matched to a gene: 11. This CDR3 has 16 amino acids. As DNA, the CDR3 is TGTGCCAGCAGCTTGGACTGGGGGACAGGGCGAGAGGAGCAGTACTTC. It translates to CASSLDWGTGREEQYF.

V is TRBV7-3 and J is TRBJ1-1, with D possibly matching TRBD1 (6 bases). CDR3 length equals 14 residues. Germline CDR1 SGHTA, CDR2 FQGTGA. V gave up 4 bases and J gave up 6 bases, with 15 bases separating them. The CDR3 coding sequence is TGTGCCAGCAGCTCACCAGACAGGAGCGCTGAAGCTTTCTTT. Translated, it gives CASSSPDRSAEAFF. The whole variable domain, remainder taken from reference TRBV7-3 and TRBJ1-1, is GAGVSQTPSNKVTEKGKYVELRCDPISGHTALYWYRQSLGQGPEFLIYFQGTGAADDSGLPNDRFFAVRPEGSVSTLKIQRTERGDSAVYLCASSSPDRSAEAFFGQGTRLTVV.

V is TRBV4-2 and J is TRBJ2-1, with 9 bases fitting TRBD2. V gave up 0 bases and J gave up 15 bases; unmatched junction bases: 9. Germline CDR1 reads LGHNA; CDR2 reads YNFKEQ. The CDR3 consists of 14 residues. This CDR3 is CASSQDGTSRRRFF. The CDR3 DNA is TGTGCCAGCAGCCAAGACGGGACTAGCCGCCGGAGGTTCTTC.

The chain recombines TRBV28 with TRBJ1-4, with TRBD1 identical over 8 bases. With 5 bases clipped from V and 0 bases from J, the junction kept 11 bases outside the gene matches. Looked up from germline, CDR1 is MDHEN and CDR2 is SYDVKM. The CDR3 loop spans 18 amino acids. The CDR3 region is CASSRPGTGTTTNEKLFF. The CDR3 DNA reads TGTGCCAGCAGTCGGCCCGGGACAGGAACAACAACTAATGAAAAACTGTTTTTT.

This clone was seen a few times. The chain links TRBV7-3 to TRBJ1-5; D uncertain. Germline assignment: CDR1 SGHTA and CDR2 FQGTGA. Trimming shortened V by 5 bases and J by 2 bases, and 7 bases separated the two germline ends. The CDR3 runs to 13 residues. The CDR3 loop is CASSPQGNQPQHF. The CDR3 DNA reads TGTGCCAGCAGCCCTCAGGGCAATCAGCCCCAGCATTTT.

This clone has more than one count but fewer than ten. The rearrangement joins TRBV19 to TRBJ1-5; perhaps TRBD1 as D (5 bases). There are 18 residues in the CDR3. Germline assignment: CDR1 LNHDA and CDR2 SQIVND (reference sequence). V was clipped by 6 bases and J by 3 bases, with 24 bases between them. The CDR3 here is CASRPMRGTRLLNQPQHF. The CDR3 DNA reads TGTGCCAGTAGACCTATGCGGGGCACCCGACTCCTCAATCAGCCCCAGCATTTT. Complete variable domain (other parts from reference TRBV19 and TRBJ1-5): DGGITQSPKYLFRKEGQNVTLSCEQNLNHDAMYWYRQDPGQGLRLIYYSQIVNDFQKGDIAEGYSVSREKKESFPLTVTSAQKNPTAFYLCASRPMRGTRLLNQPQHFGDGTRLSIL.

The chain uses TRBV28 and TRBJ2-7; 10 bases agree with TRBD2. Germline V gene sequence: CDR1 MDHEN, CDR2 SYDVKM. V lost 5 bases to trimming and J lost 2 bases; unmatched junction nucleotides: 6. This CDR3 spans 15 amino acids. CDR3 bases: TGTGCCAGCAGTCCCAGGCTAGCGGGAGCCTACGAGCAGTACTTC. Its protein product is CASSPRLAGAYEQYF.

The chain joins TRBV19 to TRBJ2-7; TRBD1 agrees at 8 bases. There are 14 residues in the CDR3. The junction had 5 bases not matched to a gene; V was cut back by 6 bases and J by 1 base. Per germline, CDR1 LNHDA and CDR2 SQIVND (reference sequence). The CDR3 DNA sequence: TGTGCCAGTAGGGTGACAGGGGTATCCTACGAGCAGTACTTC. Its protein product is CASRVTGVSYEQYF.

The chain joins TRBV6-4 to TRBJ1-2; 7 bases line up with TRBD1. After removal of 7 bases from V and 6 bases from J, the junction contained 8 bases not matched to a gene. The CDR3 is 13 amino acids. Germline loops: CDR1 MRHNA, CDR2 SNTAGT. CDR3 residues: CASKNRGSDGYTF. As DNA, the CDR3 is TGTGCCAGCAAAAACAGGGGCTCCGATGGCTACACCTTC.

About this clone itself: The same CDR3 arises from other DNA sequences in this sample as well. The rearrangement uses TRBV9 and TRBJ2-1; D may be TRBD2 (5 bases). The CDR3 extends over 15 amino acids. V lost 1 base, J lost 0 bases, and 8 bases lay in between. Germline loops: CDR1 SGDLS, CDR2 YYNGEE. Written as DNA, the CDR3 is TGTGCCAGCAGCGTAACGAGCGGCTCCTACAATGAGCAGTTCTTC. It is translated as CASSVTSGSYNEQFF.

V gene TRBV3-1 (or the pseudogene TRBV3-2) combines with J gene TRBJ2-7; a possible D gene is TRBD2 (5 bases). The CDR3 length is 14 residues. V was cut by 1 base and J by 6 bases, with 13 bases left in between. Per the germline V gene, CDR1 is LGHDT and CDR2 is YNNKEL (reference sequence). The CDR3 is CASSQVRGFSEQYF. Here the CDR3 DNA reads TGTGCCAGCAGCCAAGTTAGAGGGTTCTCCGAGCAGTACTTC.